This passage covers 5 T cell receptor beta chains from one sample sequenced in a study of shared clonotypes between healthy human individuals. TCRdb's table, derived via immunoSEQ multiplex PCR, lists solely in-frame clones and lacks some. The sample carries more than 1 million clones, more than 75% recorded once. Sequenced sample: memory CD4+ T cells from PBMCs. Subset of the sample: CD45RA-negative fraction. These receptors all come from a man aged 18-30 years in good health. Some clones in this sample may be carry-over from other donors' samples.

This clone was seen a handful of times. For the CDR3, the DNA is TGTGCCAGCAGTGAACAGGGGAACACTGAAGCTTTCTTT. Translating it yields CASSEQGNTEAFF. The chain links TRBV25-1 to TRBJ1-1, with D maybe TRBD1 (5 bases). V was clipped by 2 bases and J by 1 base, with 5 bases between them. The CDR3 is 13 amino acids. From germline, CDR1 is MGHDK and CDR2 SYGVNS.

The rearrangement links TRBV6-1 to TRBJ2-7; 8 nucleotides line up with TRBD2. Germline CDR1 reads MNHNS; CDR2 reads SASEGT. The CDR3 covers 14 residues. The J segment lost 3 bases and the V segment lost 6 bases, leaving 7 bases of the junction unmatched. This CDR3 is CASRMGSGSYEQYF. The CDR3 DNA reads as TGTGCCAGCAGGATGGGGAGCGGGAGCTACGAGCAGTACTTC.

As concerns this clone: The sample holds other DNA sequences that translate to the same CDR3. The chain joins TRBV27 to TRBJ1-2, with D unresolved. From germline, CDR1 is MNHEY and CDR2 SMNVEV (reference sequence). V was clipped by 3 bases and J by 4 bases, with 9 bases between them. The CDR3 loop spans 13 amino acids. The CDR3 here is CASSFSGGYGYTF. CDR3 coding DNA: TGTGCCAGCAGTTTTTCAGGAGGCTATGGCTACACCTTC.

CDR3 bases: TGTGCCAGTAGGACGCCCTTTGAGGCCAACGTCCTGACTTTC. It encodes CASRTPFEANVLTF. This sequence joins TRBV19 and TRBJ2-6, with D hard to call. Per germline, CDR1 LNHDA and CDR2 SQIVND (reference sequence). Trimming stripped 6 bases from V and 6 bases from J, with 12 bases between. The CDR3 sequence is 14 residues long.

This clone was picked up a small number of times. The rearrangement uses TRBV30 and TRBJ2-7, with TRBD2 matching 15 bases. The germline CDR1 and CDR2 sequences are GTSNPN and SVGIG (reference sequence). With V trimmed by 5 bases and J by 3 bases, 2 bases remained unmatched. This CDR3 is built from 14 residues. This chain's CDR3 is CAWGTSGRYYEQYF. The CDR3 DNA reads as TGTGCCTGGGGGACTAGCGGGAGGTACTACGAGCAGTACTTC.